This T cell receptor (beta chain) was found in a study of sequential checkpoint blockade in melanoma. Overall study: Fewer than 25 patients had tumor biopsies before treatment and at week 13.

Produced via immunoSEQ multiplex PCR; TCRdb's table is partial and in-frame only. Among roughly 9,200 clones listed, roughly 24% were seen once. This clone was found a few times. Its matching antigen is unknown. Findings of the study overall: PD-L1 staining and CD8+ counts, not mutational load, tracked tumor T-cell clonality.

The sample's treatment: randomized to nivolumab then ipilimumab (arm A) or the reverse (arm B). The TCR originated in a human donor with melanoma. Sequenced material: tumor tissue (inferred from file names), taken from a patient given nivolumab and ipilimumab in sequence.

The CDR3 region has the DNA TGCGCCAGCAGTGAGCAACAAGGTGAAAAACTGTTTTTT. This translates into CASSEQQGEKLFF. The chain carries TRBV10-2 and TRBJ1-4; the D is unclear. The CDR3 spans 13 residues. Trimming cost V 2 bases and J 7 bases, with 8 bases left between them. Germline assignment: CDR1 WSHSY and CDR2 SAAADI.